The rows below give T cell receptor beta chains drawn from one sample of a study of T-cell memory formation after mild COVID-19. Via MiXCR, TCRdb re-called the 5' RACE reads, giving one row per CDR3 protein. There are roughly 300,000 distinct CDR3 sequences in the sample; 8% to 9% occur only once, and about 20% lies in the top ten. The sequencing input was PBMCs or a T cell subset sorted from them (not recorded which). The receptors originated from a young man who had mild COVID-19 (a few samples of this study predate the infection). Cell type and time point are not known. Each CDR3 is given with its conserved first and last residue. Fields, in order: J gene, clone size, D gene, V gene, CDR3 DNA, CDR3 protein. The D gene is left open where the match is weak. Clone size is given for some rows only: seen once, a few or many times, or a class if the clone is expanded.

j_gene: TRBJ2-2
abundance: NA
d_gene: TRBD1
v_gene: TRBV7-9
CDR3nt: TGTGCCAGCAGCCAGGGACAGGGGAACGCCGGGGAGCTGTTTTTT
CDR3aa: CASSQGQGNAGELFF

j_gene: TRBJ1-1
abundance: NA
d_gene: NA
v_gene: TRBV10-3
CDR3nt: TGTGCCTCCTCCCCGGGGCCCAACCCCACTGAAGCTTTCTTT
CDR3aa: CASSPGPNPTEAFF

j_gene: TRBJ2-1
abundance: NA
d_gene: NA
v_gene: TRBV5-1
CDR3nt: TGCGCCAGCAGCTTGGACCCATCTAGGAGCTCCTACAATGAGCAGTTCTTC
CDR3aa: CASSLDPSRSSYNEQFF

j_gene: TRBJ2-4
abundance: NA
d_gene: NA
v_gene: TRBV20-1
CDR3nt: TGCAGTGCTAGAGTGCGGAGCGTCCAAAACATTCAGTACTTC
CDR3aa: CSARVRSVQNIQYF

j_gene: TRBJ1-2
abundance: few
d_gene: NA
v_gene: TRBV4-3
CDR3nt: TGCGCCAGCAGCCAAGATTCGGCGACTGGGCGATTACAAGGCTACACCTTC
CDR3aa: CASSQDSATGRLQGYTF

j_gene: TRBJ2-3
abundance: few
d_gene: NA
v_gene: TRBV7-2
CDR3nt: TGTGCCAGCAGCTTCCAGGACCTTCAGTATTTT
CDR3aa: CASSFQDLQYF

j_gene: TRBJ1-1
abundance: many
d_gene: NA
v_gene: TRBV7-8
CDR3nt: TGTGCCAGCAGCTTTAGAACTGTGCTTGAAGCTTTCTTT
CDR3aa: CASSFRTVLEAFF

j_gene: TRBJ1-3
abundance: few
d_gene: NA
v_gene: TRBV6-5
CDR3nt: TGTGCCAGCAGTTACTCTGGGATCTTCTCTGGAAACACCATATATTTT
CDR3aa: CASSYSGIFSGNTIYF

j_gene: TRBJ2-3
abundance: NA
d_gene: TRBD2
v_gene: TRBV25-1
CDR3nt: TGTGCCAGCAGTGATCGGGGGGTCGTCACAGATACGCAGTATTTT
CDR3aa: CASSDRGVVTDTQYF

j_gene: TRBJ2-3
abundance: few
d_gene: NA
v_gene: TRBV29-1
CDR3nt: TGCAGCGGACAATCCACAGATACGCAGTATTTT
CDR3aa: CSGQSTDTQYF

j_gene: TRBJ1-5
abundance: many
d_gene: NA
v_gene: TRBV7-9
CDR3nt: TGTGCCAGCAGCTTAGGGCAGGACCATCAGCCCCAGCATTTT
CDR3aa: CASSLGQDHQPQHF

j_gene: TRBJ2-2
abundance: few
d_gene: TRBD1
v_gene: TRBV2
CDR3nt: TGTGCCAGCAGTACCCCGCCGGGACAGAGAACCGGGGAGCTGTTTTTT
CDR3aa: CASSTPPGQRTGELFF

j_gene: TRBJ2-4
abundance: few
d_gene: TRBD2
v_gene: TRBV28
CDR3nt: TGTGCCAGCAGTACGCTCGCGGGGGGGAAAAACATTCAGTACTTC
CDR3aa: CASSTLAGGKNIQYF

j_gene: TRBJ2-5
abundance: NA
d_gene: NA
v_gene: TRBV5-1
CDR3nt: TGCGCCAGTAATCTAGGGGGGGCTGCGAAAGAGACCCAGTACTTC
CDR3aa: CASNLGGAAKETQYF

j_gene: TRBJ1-1
abundance: many
d_gene: TRBD1
v_gene: TRBV10-3
CDR3nt: TGTGCCATCAGTGATGACAGGGACAACACTGAAGCTTTCTTT
CDR3aa: CAISDDRDNTEAFF

j_gene: TRBJ2-3
abundance: many
d_gene: NA
v_gene: TRBV27
CDR3nt: TGTGCCAGCAGTTTATCCGACACGGCAGATACGCAGTATTTT
CDR3aa: CASSLSDTADTQYF

j_gene: TRBJ2-1
abundance: NA
d_gene: TRBD2
v_gene: TRBV20-1
CDR3nt: TGCAGTGCTAGTATTGGTAGCGGGGTCACCGAGCAGTTCTTC
CDR3aa: CSASIGSGVTEQFF

j_gene: TRBJ2-4
abundance: few
d_gene: NA
v_gene: TRBV20-1
CDR3nt: TGCAGTGCCCGCCCACAGGAAGCCAAAAACATTCAGTACTTC
CDR3aa: CSARPQEAKNIQYF

j_gene: TRBJ1-2
abundance: NA
d_gene: NA
v_gene: TRBV28
CDR3nt: TGTGCCAGCAGTTTACCCGCTCTACACTCTGGCTACACCTTC
CDR3aa: CASSLPALHSGYTF

j_gene: TRBJ2-5
abundance: few
d_gene: TRBD2
v_gene: TRBV18
CDR3nt: TGTGCCAGCTCACCAGGTCAGCGGGGGGGCCGAGAGACCCAGTACTTC
CDR3aa: CASSPGQRGGRETQYF

j_gene: TRBJ2-4
abundance: NA
d_gene: NA
v_gene: TRBV27
CDR3nt: TGTGCCAGCAGTTTATATGGGGGTGGCAAAAACATTCAGTACTTC
CDR3aa: CASSLYGGGKNIQYF

j_gene: TRBJ2-2
abundance: few
d_gene: NA
v_gene: TRBV5-1
CDR3nt: TGCGCCAGCAGCTTGGTCCCAGGTCCGAACACCGGGGAGCTGTTTTTT
CDR3aa: CASSLVPGPNTGELFF

j_gene: TRBJ1-2
abundance: few
d_gene: NA
v_gene: TRBV28
CDR3nt: TGTGCCAGCAGCCGAAAGTCTAACTATGGCTACACCTTC
CDR3aa: CASSRKSNYGYTF

j_gene: TRBJ1-1
abundance: few
d_gene: NA
v_gene: TRBV13
CDR3nt: TGTGCCAGCAGCTTAGGTAGAGGAGTGAACACTGAAGCTTTCTTT
CDR3aa: CASSLGRGVNTEAFF

j_gene: TRBJ2-7
abundance: few
d_gene: TRBD1
v_gene: TRBV20-1
CDR3nt: TGCAGTGCTAGAGATCTGACAGGGGGCTACGAGCAGTACTTC
CDR3aa: CSARDLTGGYEQYF

j_gene: TRBJ2-7
abundance: NA
d_gene: TRBD2
v_gene: TRBV20-1
CDR3nt: TGCAGTGCTAGAGATGTCCTAGCGGGGTCCTACGAGCAGTACTTC
CDR3aa: CSARDVLAGSYEQYF

j_gene: TRBJ2-1
abundance: NA
d_gene: TRBD2
v_gene: TRBV12-3/TRBV12-4
CDR3nt: TGTGCCAGCAGTTTTGAGCGGGGGCCCTACTACAATGAGCAGTTCTTC
CDR3aa: CASSFERGPYYNEQFF

j_gene: TRBJ1-2
abundance: few
d_gene: NA
v_gene: TRBV12-3/TRBV12-4
CDR3nt: TGTGCCAGCAGTTTCGGGAGCCCCTGGTACACCTTC
CDR3aa: CASSFGSPWYTF

j_gene: TRBJ1-3
abundance: NA
d_gene: NA
v_gene: TRBV4-3
CDR3nt: TGCGCCAGCAGCCCTCAGAAGGCAGGGAAAGGAAACACCATATATTTT
CDR3aa: CASSPQKAGKGNTIYF

j_gene: TRBJ2-3
abundance: NA
d_gene: TRBD2
v_gene: TRBV19
CDR3nt: TGTGCCAGTAGTACCTCCGGGACTAGAGGTTTAGATACGCAGTATTTT
CDR3aa: CASSTSGTRGLDTQYF

j_gene: TRBJ2-3
abundance: few
d_gene: NA
v_gene: TRBV7-9
CDR3nt: TGTGCCAGCAGCGCAATCCTCCTAGGTGCAGATACGCAGTATTTT
CDR3aa: CASSAILLGADTQYF

j_gene: TRBJ1-2
abundance: few
d_gene: TRBD1
v_gene: TRBV6-2/TRBV6-3
CDR3nt: TGTGCCAGCAGTTACCCCGGACAGGGAGGCTACACCTTC
CDR3aa: CASSYPGQGGYTF

j_gene: TRBJ2-2
abundance: NA
d_gene: NA
v_gene: TRBV11-2
CDR3nt: TGTGCCAGCAGCTTCCACGGCTATGGCACCGGGGAGCTGTTTTTT
CDR3aa: CASSFHGYGTGELFF

j_gene: TRBJ2-1
abundance: few
d_gene: NA
v_gene: TRBV7-2
CDR3nt: TGTGCCAGCAGCTCGATGTACAATGAGCAGTTCTTC
CDR3aa: CASSSMYNEQFF

j_gene: TRBJ2-1
abundance: few
d_gene: NA
v_gene: TRBV5-1
CDR3nt: TGCGCCAGCAGCTTAATCCCAGGGACAAGCTACAATGAGCAGTTCTTC
CDR3aa: CASSLIPGTSYNEQFF

j_gene: TRBJ2-3
abundance: few
d_gene: NA
v_gene: TRBV5-6
CDR3nt: TGTGCCAGCAGGACTGTGTATGGTGTTTGGGGTACAGATACGCAGTATTTT
CDR3aa: CASRTVYGVWGTDTQYF

j_gene: TRBJ2-4
abundance: NA
d_gene: NA
v_gene: TRBV7-6
CDR3nt: TGTGCCAGCAGCTTGGGGGACACCCTGTCGGGCATTCAGTACTTC
CDR3aa: CASSLGDTLSGIQYF

j_gene: TRBJ2-1
abundance: many
d_gene: NA
v_gene: TRBV5-1
CDR3nt: TGTGCCAGCAGCCTAGCCGGAGGGGCTTACAATGAGCAGTTCTTC
CDR3aa: CASSLAGGAYNEQFF

j_gene: TRBJ2-3
abundance: NA
d_gene: NA
v_gene: TRBV5-1
CDR3nt: TGCGCCAGCAGCTTGGACAGGGTAGCGCAGTATTTT
CDR3aa: CASSLDRVAQYF

j_gene: TRBJ2-4
abundance: few
d_gene: TRBD1
v_gene: TRBV10-3
CDR3nt: TGTGCCATCAGTACAGGGGAGAACATTCAGTACTTC
CDR3aa: CAISTGENIQYF

j_gene: TRBJ2-1
abundance: few
d_gene: NA
v_gene: TRBV11-3
CDR3nt: TGTGCCAGCAGCTTAGCGGCCTGGGGGCTAAACTACAATGAGCAGTTCTTC
CDR3aa: CASSLAAWGLNYNEQFF

j_gene: TRBJ2-1
abundance: NA
d_gene: NA
v_gene: TRBV7-3
CDR3nt: TGTGCCAGCAGCTACAAGACGGGACTCAAAGAAAGCCATGAGCAGTTCTTC
CDR3aa: CASSYKTGLKESHEQFF

j_gene: TRBJ1-6
abundance: many
d_gene: TRBD1
v_gene: TRBV12-3/TRBV12-4
CDR3nt: TGTGCCAGCACCTCGACAGGGTTAGGCTCACCCCTCCACTTT
CDR3aa: CASTSTGLGSPLHF

j_gene: TRBJ2-5
abundance: many
d_gene: NA
v_gene: TRBV6-6
CDR3nt: TGTGCCAGCAGCTCCGGGACTGCGGAGACCCAGTACTTC
CDR3aa: CASSSGTAETQYF

j_gene: TRBJ2-3
abundance: few
d_gene: TRBD2
v_gene: TRBV6-5
CDR3nt: TGTGCCAGCTCAAGGCGGGGGGGGATCCCAGATACGCAGTATTTT
CDR3aa: CASSRRGGIPDTQYF

j_gene: TRBJ1-5
abundance: many
d_gene: NA
v_gene: TRBV20-1
CDR3nt: TGCAGTGCCCTTCGAGGGTATAATCAGCCCCAGCATTTT
CDR3aa: CSALRGYNQPQHF

j_gene: TRBJ2-3
abundance: NA
d_gene: NA
v_gene: TRBV20-1
CDR3nt: TGCAGTGCTAGAGCGGAGACAATCACAGATACGCAGTATTTT
CDR3aa: CSARAETITDTQYF

j_gene: TRBJ2-5
abundance: few
d_gene: NA
v_gene: TRBV7-9
CDR3nt: TGTGCCAGCAGCTCCTACGCAGGACAAGAGACCCAGTACTTC
CDR3aa: CASSSYAGQETQYF

j_gene: TRBJ1-2
abundance: many
d_gene: NA
v_gene: TRBV7-2
CDR3nt: TGTGCCAGCAGCCGAGAGGGGGGCATAATCTATGGCTACACCTTC
CDR3aa: CASSREGGIIYGYTF

j_gene: TRBJ1-5
abundance: NA
d_gene: NA
v_gene: TRBV5-8
CDR3nt: TGTGCCAGCAGCCCCCTTTCTGAGGGGTCGAATCAGCCCCAGCATTTT
CDR3aa: CASSPLSEGSNQPQHF

j_gene: TRBJ2-7
abundance: few
d_gene: TRBD2
v_gene: TRBV7-2
CDR3nt: TGTGCCAGCAGCTTGGGACTAGCGGGGGGATGGGACGAGCAGTACTTC
CDR3aa: CASSLGLAGGWDEQYF

j_gene: TRBJ2-7
abundance: NA
d_gene: NA
v_gene: TRBV7-9
CDR3nt: TGTGCCAGCAGCTTAGCGGGACTGAGCGAGCAGTACTTC
CDR3aa: CASSLAGLSEQYF

j_gene: TRBJ2-7
abundance: many
d_gene: NA
v_gene: TRBV5-5
CDR3nt: TGTGCCAGCAGCACAACCGTTTCGGGGGACGACGAGCAGTACTTC
CDR3aa: CASSTTVSGDDEQYF

j_gene: TRBJ2-3
abundance: many
d_gene: TRBD2
v_gene: TRBV10-3
CDR3nt: TGTGCCATCAGTCTCCTAAATGGGGGGACTAGCAGTTCTGATACGCAGTATTTT
CDR3aa: CAISLLNGGTSSSDTQYF